The 32 T cell receptor beta chains below come from one sample, sequenced in a study of blood T cell repertoires in COVID-19. TCRdb's table, derived via immunoSEQ multiplex PCR, lists solely in-frame clones and lacks some. The sample carries some 380,000 clones, around 91% recorded once. The sample was peripheral blood. These receptors were taken from a man between 18 and 29 years old with active or convalescent COVID-19.

J is TRBJ1-3 and V is TRBV2; TRBD1 is a possible D gene (5 bases). The CDR3 runs to 11 residues. The germline V and J ends were trimmed by 8 bases and 7 bases, with 9 bases remaining between them. Germline V CDR1 and CDR2: SNHLY, FYNNEI. The CDR3 DNA sequence: TGTGCCAGCCGGGGGGTGAACACCATATATTTT. This encodes CASRGVNTIYF. The whole variable domain, remainder taken from reference TRBV2 and TRBJ1-3, is EPEVTQTPSHQVTQMGQEVILRCVPISNHLYFYWYRQILGQKVEFLVSFYNNEISEKSEIFDDQFSVERPDGSNFTLKIRSTKLEDSAMYFCASRGVNTIYFGEGSWLTVV.

The V gene is TRBV6-5, the J gene TRBJ1-2; D is unresolved. The CDR3 covers 13 residues. The germline V gene has CDR1 MNHEY and CDR2 SVGAGI. Deletions cut 10 bases from V and 4 bases from J, with 16 bases between. The CDR3 region has the DNA TGTGCCACATGGCAGTACAAAACCTATGGCTACACCTTC. Translation gives CATWQYKTYGYTF.

The V gene is TRBV7-2, the J gene TRBJ2-5; TRBD2 aligns across 15 bases. J lost 5 bases, V lost 5 bases, and 3 bases had no gene match. CDR1 is SGHTA, CDR2 FQGNSA, per germline. This CDR3 is 15 amino acids long. CDR3 sequence reads: CASSQGTSGGETQYF. The CDR3, as DNA: TGTGCCAGCAGCCAGGGGACTAGCGGGGGGGAGACCCAGTACTTC.

The genes are TRBV13 and TRBJ1-5; no clear D gene. This CDR3 has 13 residues. The germline V gene has CDR1 PRHDT and CDR2 FYEKMQ (reference sequence). V was shortened by 0 bases and J by 7 bases, with 7 bases between the two germline ends. CDR3 sequence: CASSLGGRQPQHF. The CDR3 region has the DNA TGTGCCAGCAGCTTAGGGGGCAGGCAGCCCCAGCATTTT. The full variable domain, completed using reference TRBV13 and TRBJ1-5, is AAGVIQSPRHLIKEKRETATLKCYPIPRHDTVYWYQQGPGQDPQFLISFYEKMQSDKGSIPDRFSAQQFSDYHSELNMSSLELGDSALYFCASSLGGRQPQHFGDGTRLSIL.

This chain joins TRBV14 and TRBJ1-2; 11 positions match TRBD1. The V and J ends lost 5 bases and 5 bases, in that order; junction bases with no gene match: 4. Germline V CDR1 and CDR2: SGHDN, FVKESK. This CDR3 region has 14 residues. The CDR3, as DNA: TGTGCCAGCAGCTATCGGGACAGGGGGTATGGCTACACCTTC. Translated, it gives CASSYRDRGYGYTF.

This sequence joins TRBV19 and TRBJ2-5; 8 nucleotides match TRBD1. The V gene end was trimmed by 0 bases and the J gene end by 5 bases; junction bases not matched to a gene: 14. The CDR3 is made up of 18 amino acids. Germline V gives CDR1 LNHDA, CDR2 SQIVND (reference sequence). CDR3: CASSIDPSAGGVRETQYF. The CDR3, as DNA: TGTGCCAGTAGTATAGATCCGTCGGCAGGGGGCGTCCGGGAGACCCAGTACTTC.

About this clone: At one of its ends the junction is not consistent with the germline gene, which may arise from a read error. The chain carries TRBV7-7 and TRBJ2-3; D is perhaps TRBD2 (6 bases). The CDR3 has 16 amino acids. Germline V gene lookup returns CDR1 SSHAT and CDR2 FNYEAQ (reference sequence). CDR3 region: CASSLGKGLVTDTQYF. CDR3 DNA: TGTGCTAGCAGCTTGGGCAAGGGACTCGTCACAGATACGCAGTATTTT.

The V gene is TRBV21-1, the J gene TRBJ1-5. TRBV21-1 is a pseudogene locus. CDR3 length equals 15 residues. CDR3: CASTMRAHPNQPQHF. The CDR3 DNA reads as TGTGCCAGCACCATGAGGGCCCACCCCAATCAGCCCCAGCATTTT.

For the CDR3, the DNA is TGTGCCAGCAGACCAGTCGGACAGGGGCGAGCCTACGAGCAGTACTTC. Its protein is CASRPVGQGRAYEQYF. The chain carries TRBV28 and TRBJ2-7; 9 bases are a match to TRBD1. This CDR3 is 16 amino acids long. J lost 2 bases, V lost 6 bases, and 11 bases had no gene match. Germline CDR1 is MDHEN and CDR2 is SYDVKM.

The J gene is TRBJ2-1, the V gene TRBV7-3; D may be TRBD1 (6 bases). The CDR3 runs to 15 residues. V was trimmed by 5 bases and J by 4 bases, leaving 15 bases between them. Germline CDR1 SGHTA, CDR2 FQGTGA. The CDR3 sequence is CASSSPGHGYNEQFF. The CDR3 nucleotides are TGTGCCAGCAGCAGTCCGGGACACGGATACAATGAGCAGTTCTTC.

V gene TRBV7-2 combines with J gene TRBJ1-2; a weak D match, TRBD1 (5 bases). The CDR3 is 15 residues long. Germline V CDR1 and CDR2: SGHTA, FQGNSA. V lost 5 bases to trimming and J lost 2 bases, with 15 bases between them. The CDR3 bases are TGTGCCAGCAGCCCAAAGGCGGGGGGAAACTATGGCTACACCTTC. It encodes CASSPKAGGNYGYTF.

J is TRBJ2-7 and V is TRBV10-3, with 9 bases fitting TRBD1. Per germline, CDR1 ENHRY and CDR2 SYGVKD. The CDR3 has 15 amino acids. The ends lost 6 bases at V and 0 bases at J; junction bases unmatched: 6. The CDR3: CAISRDRVDSYEQYF. Here the CDR3 DNA reads TGTGCCATCAGCAGGGACAGGGTCGACTCCTACGAGCAGTACTTC.

This clone was seen a few times. The chain carries TRBV6-2 or TRBV6-3 and TRBJ2-2; 8 bases agree with TRBD2. Germline V lookup: CDR1 MNHEY, CDR2 SVGEGT. V trimming: 0 bases; J trimming: 2 bases; junction bases outside the gene matches: 5. This CDR3 region has 17 residues. For the CDR3, the DNA is TGTGCCAGCAGTTACTCGAAGACTAGCGCCAACACCGGGGAGCTGTTTTTT. This gives the protein CASSYSKTSANTGELFF.

The chain is built from TRBV4-1 and TRBJ2-1, with 10 bases lining up with TRBD1. V lost 5 bases and J lost 9; bases outside the gene matches: 7. The CDR3 sequence is 14 residues long. Germline-derived CDR1 and CDR2 are MGHRA and YSYEKL. The CDR3 loop is CASSRRQGAGEQFF. The DNA of the CDR3 is TGCGCCAGCAGCAGGCGACAGGGGGCAGGTGAGCAGTTCTTC.

V usage is TRBV12-3 or TRBV12-4 and J usage is TRBJ1-1; D is uncertain. Trimming stripped 9 bases from V and 1 base from J, with 9 bases between. The CDR3 has 12 residues. Here the CDR3 DNA reads TGTGCCAGTGTGAGGAGGAACACTGAAGCTTTCTTT. It codes for CASVRRNTEAFF.

This rearrangement joins TRBV7-9 to TRBJ2-7; 8 nucleotides match TRBD2. CDR1 and CDR2 (germline): SEHNR, FQNEAQ (reference sequence). After removal of 2 bases from V and 6 bases from J, the junction contained 9 bases not matched to a gene. The CDR3 loop spans 15 amino acids. In nucleotides, the CDR3 is TGTGCCAGCAGCTTATATGACGGGAGGGAAGGCGAGCAGTACTTC. Protein: CASSLYDGREGEQYF.

CDR3 sequence reads: CASSPRPRGNQPQHF. In DNA, the CDR3 is TGTGCCAGCAGCCCCAGACCGAGGGGCAATCAGCCCCAGCATTTT. The chain recombines TRBV7-2 with TRBJ1-5; no clear D gene. Germline V gives CDR1 SGHTA, CDR2 FQGNSA. The V end was cut by 5 bases, the J end by 2 bases, with 13 bases between. CDR3 length: 15 amino acids. Full variable domain (remainder filled in from reference TRBV7-2 and TRBJ1-5): GAGVSQSPSNKVTEKGKDVELRCDPISGHTALYWYRQSLGQGLEFLIYFQGNSAPDKSGLPSDRFSAERTGGSVSTLTIQRTQQEDSAVYLCASSPRPRGNQPQHFGDGTRLSIL.

The V and J genes are TRBV5-1 and TRBJ1-6, with D possibly matching TRBD1 (6 bases). The germline V and J ends were trimmed by 4 bases and 0 bases, with 11 bases remaining between them. Germline lookup yields CDR1 SGHRS and CDR2 YFSETQ. This CDR3 contains 16 residues. The CDR3 reads CASSRTESSYNSPLHF. As DNA, the CDR3 is TGCGCCAGCAGCAGGACAGAAAGCTCCTATAATTCACCCCTCCACTTT. Full variable domain (remainder filled in from reference TRBV5-1 and TRBJ1-6): KAGVTQTPRYLIKTRGQQVTLSCSPISGHRSVSWYQQTPGQGLQFLFEYFSETQRNKGNFPGRFSGRQFSNSRSEMNVSTLELGDSALYLCASSRTESSYNSPLHFGNGTRLTVT.

The chain employs TRBV7-3 and TRBJ2-5, with TRBD2 as a possible D gene (5 bases). This CDR3 is 13 amino acids long. Germline V gene data show CDR1 as SGHTA and CDR2 as FQGTGA. Trimming shortened V by 2 bases and J by 5 bases, and 9 bases separated the two germline ends. The CDR3 DNA is TGTGCCAGCAGCTTACAGCGAGGGGAGACCCAGTACTTC. Translating it yields CASSLQRGETQYF. The full variable domain, rest sourced from reference TRBV7-3 and TRBJ2-5, is GAGVSQTPSNKVTEKGKYVELRCDPISGHTALYWYRQSLGQGPEFLIYFQGTGAADDSGLPNDRFFAVRPEGSVSTLKIQRTERGDSAVYLCASSLQRGETQYFGPGTRLLVL.

The chain employs TRBV7-9 and TRBJ2-1; 9 nucleotides agree with TRBD1. Germline trimming cut 6 bases from V and 10 bases from J; bases unmatched to any gene: 10. The CDR3 extends over 14 amino acids. Germline V CDR1 and CDR2: SEHNR, FQNEAQ (reference sequence). CDR3 sequence reads: CASRPGQGSREQFF. The DNA for the CDR3 is TGTGCCAGCAGGCCGGGACAGGGCTCGCGGGAGCAGTTCTTC.

V is TRBV4-3 and J is TRBJ2-3; no clear D gene. In germline, CDR1 is LGHNA, CDR2 YSLEER. The CDR3 is made up of 17 amino acids. V was clipped by 1 base and J by 2 bases, with 16 bases between them. CDR3 amino acids: CASSQVSSVPFTDTQYF. CDR3 nucleotide sequence: TGCGCCAGCAGCCAAGTTTCGTCAGTTCCATTCACAGATACGCAGTATTTT.

J is TRBJ2-7 and V is TRBV3-1 (or the pseudogene TRBV3-2); D may be TRBD1 (5 bases). The CDR3 length is 12 residues. Germline CDR1 reads LGHDT; CDR2 reads YNNKEL (reference sequence). V lost 4 bases, J lost 4 bases, and 8 bases lay in between. The chain's CDR3 is CASSPTAYEQYF. The CDR3 coding sequence is TGTGCCAGCAGCCCGACAGCTTACGAGCAGTACTTC.

The chain uses TRBV6-1 and TRBJ1-6; D not resolved. This CDR3 contains 16 residues. V was shortened by 1 base and J by 9 bases, with 16 bases between the two germline ends. Per the germline V gene, CDR1 is MNHNS and CDR2 is SASEGT. For the CDR3, the DNA is TGTGCCAGCAGTGAAGGATCGGGTCCAAGCGGTTCACCCCTCCACTTT. This encodes CASSEGSGPSGSPLHF.

The rearrangement uses TRBV4-1 and TRBJ2-5; a possible D gene is TRBD1 (6 bases). Germline lookup yields CDR1 MGHRA and CDR2 YSYEKL. V lost 0 bases and J 7 bases, leaving 15 bases between the germline ends. CDR3 size: 15 residues. The CDR3 DNA reads TGCGCCAGCAGCCAAGATCAACAGGGTGGTGGGACCCAGTACTTC. Translation gives CASSQDQQGGGTQYF.

This chain links TRBV5-1 with TRBJ2-2, with 8 bases identical to TRBD1. Trimming at V came to 4 bases and at J to 6 bases, leaving 8 bases not matched to a gene. The germline gives CDR1 SGHRS, CDR2 YFSETQ. The CDR3 has 15 amino acids. For the CDR3, the DNA is TGCGCCAGCAGCCTTGACAGGGGAGAGGCCGGGGAGCTGTTTTTT. Its translation is CASSLDRGEAGELFF.

The table lists this clone with a few counts. The V call is TRBV7-9, the J call TRBJ1-1, with D possibly being TRBD1 (6 bases). The CDR3 contains 16 residues. V lost 0 bases to trimming and J lost 1 base, with 12 bases between them. Germline V gene sequence: CDR1 SEHNR, CDR2 FQNEAQ (reference sequence). The DNA of the CDR3 is TGTGCCAGCAGCTTAGCCGGCAGGGGCGCGAACACTGAAGCTTTCTTT. Its translation: CASSLAGRGANTEAFF.

The chain uses TRBV19 and TRBJ1-1, with 11 bases aligning to TRBD1. This CDR3 is built from 16 residues. The V and J ends lost 4 bases and 4 bases, in that order; junction bases with no gene match: 8. Per the germline V gene, CDR1 is LNHDA and CDR2 is SQIVND (reference sequence). CDR3 region: CASSTGQGARGTEAFF. The CDR3 coding sequence is TGTGCCAGTAGTACAGGACAGGGGGCGCGAGGCACTGAAGCTTTCTTT.

This clone turned up a few times. This sequence joins TRBV29-1 and TRBJ1-5; 7 bases align to TRBD1. CDR1 is SQVTM, CDR2 ANQGSEA, per germline. CDR3 length equals 15 residues. Trimming cost V 6 bases and J 2 bases; bases outside gene matches: 10. CDR3 in amino acids: CSVRDRDNCNQPQHF. The CDR3 coding sequence is TGCAGCGTACGAGACAGGGACAATTGCAATCAGCCCCAGCATTTT.

This sequence joins TRBV19 and TRBJ1-5; D perhaps matches TRBD1 (5 bases). Germline V gives CDR1 LNHDA, CDR2 SQIVND (reference sequence). The V end was cut by 6 bases, the J end by 3 bases, with 15 bases between. The CDR3 has 15 residues. As DNA, the CDR3 is TGTGCCAGTAGGCGCGCGGGGCAGCCCAATCAGCCCCAGCATTTT. Its protein is CASRRAGQPNQPQHF. The entire variable domain, with the rest obtained from reference TRBV19 and TRBJ1-5, is as follows: DGGITQSPKYLFRKEGQNVTLSCEQNLNHDAMYWYRQDPGQGLRLIYYSQIVNDFQKGDIAEGYSVSREKKESFPLTVTSAQKNPTAFYLCASRRAGQPNQPQHFGDGTRLSIL.

CDR3 bases: TGTGCCAGCAGCCGAAGGGGGCAGCCCCAGCATTTT. It codes for CASSRRGQPQHF. V and J are TRBV7-2 and TRBJ1-5; D is perhaps TRBD1 (6 bases). The ends were cut back, 5 bases at V and 7 bases at J, with 9 bases in the middle. The germline gives CDR1 SGHTA, CDR2 FQGNSA. CDR3 length: 12 residues.

The rearrangement uses TRBV30 and TRBJ2-7, with D unresolved. Germline-derived CDR1 and CDR2 are GTSNPN and SVGIG (reference sequence). The germline V and J ends were trimmed by 0 bases and 4 bases, with 19 bases remaining between them. The CDR3 runs to 16 residues. CDR3 bases: TGTGCCTGGAGTGTACGAGCAGCGTCGATAGGATACGAGCAGTACTTC. Protein sequence: CAWSVRAASIGYEQYF.

V and J are TRBV6-5 and TRBJ1-1; TRBD1 might be the D (5 bases). The germline gives CDR1 MNHEY, CDR2 SVGAGI. The CDR3 extends over 12 amino acids. V lost 6 bases to trimming and J lost 4 bases, with 9 bases between them. The CDR3 coding sequence is TGTGCCAGCAGCCATACAGGCACTGAAGCTTTCTTT. This encodes CASSHTGTEAFF.